Shown below are 17 T cell receptor beta chains from a single sample sequenced in a study of CD4 T cell repertoires in COVID-19. Assay used: immunoSEQ multiplex PCR; TCRdb lists only in-frame clones, some missing. The sample holds 65,000 to 95,000 clones, about 83% seen once. The sample consisted of CD4+ T cells from peripheral blood, taken after recovery from COVID-19. The source is a human donor who had COVID-19.

The chain uses TRBV27 and TRBJ2-5, with TRBD2 identical over 9 bases. Germline V gene data show CDR1 as MNHEY and CDR2 as SMNVEV (reference sequence). This CDR3 region has 15 residues. V lost 4 bases to trimming and J lost 6 bases; unmatched junction nucleotides: 9. The CDR3 here is CASSSPAAGGKTQYF. The CDR3 DNA reads TGTGCCAGCAGTTCCCCCGCCGCGGGAGGGAAGACCCAGTACTTC.

V gene TRBV19 combines with J gene TRBJ1-5; a weak D match, TRBD1 (5 bases). Germline V gives CDR1 LNHDA, CDR2 SQIVND (reference sequence). The CDR3 consists of 16 residues. Trimming pared 9 bases from V and 2 bases from J, leaving 20 bases between. CDR3 residues: CASSSETVDGNQPQHF. The CDR3 bases are TGTGCCAGCAGCAGTGAGACAGTTGACGGCAATCAGCCCCAGCATTTT.

This chain joins TRBV4-1 and TRBJ1-5; D perhaps matches TRBD1 (5 bases). V lost 0 bases and J lost 5, with 14 bases in between. From germline, CDR1 is MGHRA and CDR2 YSYEKL. This CDR3 contains 16 residues. The CDR3 spells CASSQEIRQGYQPQHF. In DNA, the CDR3 is TGCGCCAGCAGCCAAGAGATTAGGCAGGGTTATCAGCCCCAGCATTTT.

V and J are TRBV14 and TRBJ2-3; no clear D. CDR3 length: 14 amino acids. CDR1 and CDR2 (germline): SGHDN, FVKESK. Deletions cut 4 bases from V and 2 bases from J, with 10 bases between. The CDR3 DNA reads as TGTGCCAGCAGCCTCAGACGGCTCACAGATACGCAGTATTTT. Translated: CASSLRRLTDTQYF. The full variable domain, its missing parts supplied by reference TRBV14 and TRBJ2-3, is EAGVTQFPSHSVIEKGQTVTLRCDPISGHDNLYWYRRVMGKEIKFLLHFVKESKQDESGMPNNRFLAERTGGTYSTLKVQPAELEDSGVYFCASSLRRLTDTQYFGPGTRLTVL.

V is TRBV23-1 and J is TRBJ2-6, with D hard to call. TRBV23-1 carries the ORF label, with uncertain function. The CDR3 has 15 residues. Trimming removed 9 bases from V and 4 bases from J, with 16 bases in between. The CDR3 reads CASDLHPSGANVLTF. Here the CDR3 DNA reads TGCGCCAGTGACTTACACCCTTCAGGGGCCAACGTCCTGACTTTC.

The chain carries TRBV7-8 and TRBJ2-7; D perhaps matches TRBD2 (7 bases). The germline CDR1 and CDR2 sequences are SGHVS and FQNEAQ. The CDR3 consists of 21 residues. V gave up 4 bases and J gave up 1 base, with 32 bases separating them. CDR3 DNA sequence: TGTGCCAGCAGCTCCTCGTCGGCCGGGAGGATAGGGACACGGGGGTCCTACGAGCAGTACTTC. Its protein is CASSSSSAGRIGTRGSYEQYF.

This chain uses TRBV5-1 with TRBJ1-1; no reliable D call. The germline gives CDR1 SGHRS, CDR2 YFSETQ. CDR3 size: 13 residues. Deletions cut 1 base from V and 3 bases from J, with 7 bases between. The CDR3 sequence is CASSLSPHTEAFF. Here the CDR3 DNA reads TGCGCCAGCAGCTTGTCCCCTCACACTGAAGCTTTCTTT.

The genes are TRBV4-2 and TRBJ1-3; D gene unclear. V was trimmed by 0 bases and J by 7 bases, leaving 4 bases between them. Germline V gives CDR1 LGHNA, CDR2 YNFKEQ. There are 12 residues in the CDR3. The CDR3 sequence is CASSQERNTIYF. The CDR3 nucleotides are TGTGCCAGCAGCCAAGAGAGGAACACCATATATTTT.

The chain has TRBV27 and TRBJ1-6; D unresolved. The CDR3 contains 14 residues. CDR1 is MNHEY and CDR2 is SMNVEV in the germline V gene (reference sequence). Between the trimmed V and J ends, which lost 5 bases and 9 bases, there was a span of 14 bases. CDR3 coding DNA: TGTGCCAGCAGTGGGCCGACGGGCGGTTCACCCCTCCACTTT. This gives the protein CASSGPTGGSPLHF.

V gene TRBV27 combines with J gene TRBJ1-2; D unclear. Trimming took 7 bases from V and 1 from J, leaving 7 bases between them. The CDR3 has 12 amino acids. In germline, CDR1 is MNHEY, CDR2 SMNVEV (reference sequence). The CDR3 DNA is TGTGCCAGCAAGGAGCGTAACTATGGCTACACCTTC. Translating it yields CASKERNYGYTF.

The chain combines TRBV19 with TRBJ2-1; TRBD2 matches at 10 bases. Germline lookup yields CDR1 LNHDA and CDR2 SQIVND (reference sequence). V lost 2 bases to trimming and J lost 0 bases; unmatched junction nucleotides: 13. This CDR3 has 20 amino acids. For the CDR3, the DNA is TGTGCCAGTAGTATAAGGTTACTAGCGGGAACACAGGACTCCTACAATGAGCAGTTCTTC. Protein product: CASSIRLLAGTQDSYNEQFF.

The rearrangement joins TRBV6-1 to TRBJ2-7, with 7 bases matching TRBD2. This CDR3 contains 16 residues. Trimming removed 1 base from V and 1 base from J; junction bases left unmatched: 7. CDR1 MNHNS and CDR2 SASEGT come from the germline V gene. This CDR3 is CASSEGEGFFSYEQYF. The CDR3 DNA sequence: TGTGCCAGCAGTGAAGGGGAGGGATTCTTTTCCTACGAGCAGTACTTC.

V is TRBV28 and J is TRBJ2-3; possible D gene TRBD2, 6 bases. Germline lookup yields CDR1 MDHEN and CDR2 SYDVKM. V lost 8 bases, J lost 4 bases, and 7 bases lay in between. The CDR3 is 11 amino acids. CDR3: CASWGADTQYF. The CDR3 DNA follows: TGTGCCAGCTGGGGGGCAGATACGCAGTATTTT.

The genes are TRBV28 and TRBJ1-5; the D is unclear. This CDR3 is built from 12 residues. V was shortened by 10 bases and J by 3 bases, with 10 bases between the two germline ends. Germline V CDR1 and CDR2: MDHEN, SYDVKM. This CDR3 is CATKPLNQPQHF. The CDR3 DNA sequence: TGTGCCACAAAGCCTCTCAATCAGCCCCAGCATTTT.

The V call is TRBV4-1, the J call TRBJ1-1; the match to TRBD1 covers 7 bases. The germline gives CDR1 MGHRA, CDR2 YSYEKL. J gave up 4 bases and V 4 bases, and 9 bases lay outside the gene matches. This CDR3 has 15 residues. The CDR3 spells CASSRIPGGSTEAFF. The CDR3 coding sequence is TGCGCCAGCAGCCGGATCCCAGGGGGTAGCACTGAAGCTTTCTTT.

This chain joins TRBV2 and TRBJ1-5; tentative D call: TRBD1 (5 bases). The CDR3 is 18 amino acids. V lost 4 bases to trimming and J lost 0 bases, with 19 bases between them. Germline assignment: CDR1 SNHLY and CDR2 FYNNEI. CDR3 protein: CASSAPRGGSNSNQPQHF. The CDR3 DNA follows: TGTGCCAGCAGTGCCCCCCGTGGGGGATCGAATAGCAATCAGCCCCAGCATTTT.

The CDR3 is CASSIQVTSTDTQYF. CDR3 in DNA: TGTGCCAGCAGTATCCAGGTGACTAGCACAGATACGCAGTATTTT. This rearrangement joins TRBV11-2 to TRBJ2-3; the D is unclear. The germline gives CDR1 SGHAT, CDR2 FQNNGV. The CDR3 contains 15 residues. V gave up 6 bases and J gave up 0 bases, with 13 bases separating them.